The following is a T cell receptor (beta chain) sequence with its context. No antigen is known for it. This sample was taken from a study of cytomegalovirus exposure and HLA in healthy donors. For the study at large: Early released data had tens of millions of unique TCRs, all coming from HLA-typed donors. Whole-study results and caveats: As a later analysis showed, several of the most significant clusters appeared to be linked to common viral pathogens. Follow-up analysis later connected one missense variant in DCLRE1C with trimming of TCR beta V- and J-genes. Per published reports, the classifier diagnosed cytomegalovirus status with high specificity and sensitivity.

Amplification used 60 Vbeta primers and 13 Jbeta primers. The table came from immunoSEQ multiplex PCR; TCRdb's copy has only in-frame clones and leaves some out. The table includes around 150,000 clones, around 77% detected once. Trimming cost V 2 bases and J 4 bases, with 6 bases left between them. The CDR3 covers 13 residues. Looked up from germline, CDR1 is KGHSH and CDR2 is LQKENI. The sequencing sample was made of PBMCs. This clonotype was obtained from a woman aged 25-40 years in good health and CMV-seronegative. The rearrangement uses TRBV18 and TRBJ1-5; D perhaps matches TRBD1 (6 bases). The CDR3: CASSPTGNQPQHF. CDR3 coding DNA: TGTGCCAGCTCACCAACAGGGAATCAGCCCCAGCATTTT.